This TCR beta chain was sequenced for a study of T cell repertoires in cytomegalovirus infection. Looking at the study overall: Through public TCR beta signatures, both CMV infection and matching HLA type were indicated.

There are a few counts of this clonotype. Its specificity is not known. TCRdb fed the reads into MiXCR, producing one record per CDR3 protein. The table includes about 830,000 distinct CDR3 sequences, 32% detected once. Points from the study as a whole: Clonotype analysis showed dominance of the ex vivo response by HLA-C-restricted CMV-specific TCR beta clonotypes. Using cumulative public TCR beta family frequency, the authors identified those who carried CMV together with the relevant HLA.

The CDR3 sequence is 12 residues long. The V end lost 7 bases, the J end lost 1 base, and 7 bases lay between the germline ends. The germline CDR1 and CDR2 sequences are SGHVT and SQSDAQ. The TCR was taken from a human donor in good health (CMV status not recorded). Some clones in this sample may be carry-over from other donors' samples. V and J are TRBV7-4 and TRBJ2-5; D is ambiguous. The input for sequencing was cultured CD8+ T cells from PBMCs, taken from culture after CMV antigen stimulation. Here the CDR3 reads CASTGTQETQYF. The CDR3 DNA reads TGTGCCAGCACTGGAACCCAAGAGACCCAGTACTTC.